This TCR beta chain appears in the sequencing data of a study of monozygotic twins with inflammatory bowel disease. TCRalpha and TCRbeta cDNA was put through two nested PCRs of roughly 17 and 9 cycles. No DNA is given; TCRdb re-called the 5' RACE reads and lists each CDR3 protein once. The sample includes more than 300,000 distinct CDR3 sequences. The CDR3 contains 15 residues. The clonotype was recovered from a human donor with ulcerative colitis or Crohn's disease, or a healthy co-twin of an affected twin (not recorded which). This chain uses TRBV23-1 with TRBJ2-1. TRBV23-1 is flagged as an ORF with uncertain function. Sequenced sample: blood. Here the CDR3 reads CASSQWRDYYNEQFF.